These T cell receptor beta chains were read from a single sample in a study of T cell repertoires in cytomegalovirus infection. TCRdb redid the calling of the reads with MiXCR, one entry per CDR3 protein. The sample gives 400,000 or so distinct CDR3 sequences, 15% to 20% of which show up once; roughly 9% is in the top ten. What was sequenced was PBMCs. The receptors come from a human donor in good health (CMV status not recorded). Some clones in this sample may be carry-over from other donors' samples. Both conserved end residues are part of each CDR3. A D gene is named only where the DNA matches it firmly.

D: TRBD1
J: TRBJ2-5
V: TRBV12-5
CDR3: CASGSGQGVVTQYF

D: TRBD1
J: TRBJ2-7
V: TRBV12-3/TRBV12-4
CDR3: CASRIRDRGPGEQYF

D: TRBD2
J: TRBJ2-5
V: TRBV2
CDR3: CASTQGLADQETQYF

D: TRBD1
J: TRBJ1-1
V: TRBV7-2
CDR3: CASSSQGAGNTEAFF

D: TRBD1
J: TRBJ1-2
V: TRBV12-5
CDR3: CASKPGQGATGYTF

D: NA
J: TRBJ2-7
V: TRBV7-2
CDR3: CASSLGGGLRGYEQYF

D: NA
J: TRBJ1-1
V: TRBV27
CDR3: CASSLKDGKGTEAFF

D: NA
J: TRBJ1-2
V: TRBV2
CDR3: CASSPRGIDYGYTF

D: NA
J: TRBJ2-7
V: TRBV20-1
CDR3: CSAQQGGESYEQYF

D: NA
J: TRBJ1-2
V: TRBV12-3/TRBV12-4
CDR3: CASSSGTNNGYTF

D: NA
J: TRBJ2-3
V: TRBV24-1
CDR3: CATSASSTDTQYF

D: NA
J: TRBJ2-6
V: TRBV24-1
CDR3: CATSDSVETSGANVLTF

D: TRBD1
J: TRBJ1-6
V: TRBV28
CDR3: CASRLRDRGFSPLHF

D: TRBD1
J: TRBJ2-7
V: TRBV18
CDR3: CASSPWDSLDEQYF

D: NA
J: TRBJ1-5
V: TRBV20-1
CDR3: CSARDPMDESQHF

D: NA
J: TRBJ2-3
V: TRBV20-1
CDR3: CSARGGQDTQYF

D: TRBD1
J: TRBJ1-2
V: TRBV12-3/TRBV12-4
CDR3: CASSPPGQGAYGYTF

D: NA
J: TRBJ1-3
V: TRBV19
CDR3: CASTSYNPSRTDGNTIYF

D: NA
J: TRBJ2-1
V: TRBV20-1
CDR3: CSASRTSSYNEQFF

D: TRBD1
J: TRBJ1-1
V: TRBV3-1
CDR3: CASSPQGPSEAFF

D: NA
J: TRBJ2-1
V: TRBV7-2
CDR3: CASSLAPNEQFF

D: TRBD1
J: TRBJ2-3
V: TRBV27
CDR3: CASSPGARGQTYTQYF

D: NA
J: TRBJ2-5
V: TRBV12-3/TRBV12-4
CDR3: CASSESGYETQYF

D: NA
J: TRBJ1-2
V: TRBV29-1
CDR3: CSVWGTKYGYTF

D: NA
J: TRBJ1-6
V: TRBV10-3
CDR3: CAISESGGSVSSPLHF

D: NA
J: TRBJ1-5
V: TRBV18
CDR3: CASSPRAGYQPQHF

D: TRBD1
J: TRBJ2-7
V: TRBV6-1
CDR3: CASSESGQGASETYEQYF

D: NA
J: TRBJ1-2
V: TRBV12-5
CDR3: CASAGNYGYTF

D: NA
J: TRBJ2-5
V: TRBV15
CDR3: CATSRDRHWNRAKTQYF

D: TRBD1
J: TRBJ2-1
V: TRBV2
CDR3: CASWNRDRENNEQFF

D: TRBD2
J: TRBJ2-7
V: TRBV7-2
CDR3: CASSQTSFGPQQYF

D: TRBD2
J: TRBJ2-1
V: TRBV6-2/TRBV6-3
CDR3: CALSTSGGGHEQFF

D: NA
J: TRBJ1-1
V: TRBV18
CDR3: CASSPQKGTEAFF

D: TRBD1
J: TRBJ2-5
V: TRBV18
CDR3: CASSRRGGGETQYF

D: NA
J: TRBJ1-2
V: TRBV20-1
CDR3: CRPGNGRPGYGYTF

D: NA
J: TRBJ1-1
V: TRBV7-9
CDR3: CASSPTGGTEAFF

D: TRBD2
J: TRBJ2-1
V: TRBV5-4
CDR3: CASSSAPIAGGGSYNEQFF

D: TRBD1
J: TRBJ2-1
V: TRBV20-1
CDR3: CSARQGQQFF

D: NA
J: TRBJ2-3
V: TRBV12-3/TRBV12-4
CDR3: CASSSGGSTQYF

D: TRBD2
J: TRBJ2-5
V: TRBV7-9
CDR3: CASSAGTSGFGETQYF

D: NA
J: TRBJ2-7
V: TRBV20-1
CDR3: CSATPGGGTGEQYF

D: NA
J: TRBJ2-7
V: TRBV7-6
CDR3: CASSLEPTGAYEQYF

D: NA
J: TRBJ2-1
V: TRBV12-3/TRBV12-4
CDR3: CASRPWDKEQFF

D: NA
J: TRBJ1-1
V: TRBV6-5
CDR3: CASKTNTEAFF

D: TRBD1
J: TRBJ2-2
V: TRBV7-6
CDR3: CASSLPRDRPQTGELFF

D: NA
J: TRBJ1-2
V: TRBV28
CDR3: CASDDRNYGYTF

D: NA
J: TRBJ2-1
V: TRBV5-6
CDR3: CASSYWDPPHNEQFF

D: NA
J: TRBJ2-1
V: TRBV29-1
CDR3: CSVLDFTWNNEQFF

D: NA
J: TRBJ2-3
V: TRBV10-3
CDR3: CAISDPSEGDTQYF

D: TRBD2
J: TRBJ2-1
V: TRBV7-8
CDR3: CASSLQAGEYNEQFF

D: NA
J: TRBJ2-7
V: TRBV19
CDR3: CASSPRDRYEQYF

D: TRBD1
J: TRBJ2-5
V: TRBV6-6
CDR3: CASSYIPGQGRETQYF

D: NA
J: TRBJ1-5
V: TRBV28
CDR3: CASRLMDDQPQHF

D: NA
J: TRBJ1-6
V: TRBV12-3/TRBV12-4
CDR3: CASSPLFGSYNSPLHF

D: TRBD2
J: TRBJ2-7
V: TRBV7-2
CDR3: CASSLETGGSYEQYF

D: NA
J: TRBJ2-1
V: TRBV7-2
CDR3: CASSTPLRYNEQFF

D: NA
J: TRBJ2-7
V: TRBV7-2
CDR3: CASSLGPHKYEQYF

D: TRBD1
J: TRBJ2-2
V: TRBV18
CDR3: CASSPTGTGFTGELFF

D: NA
J: TRBJ1-2
V: TRBV7-9
CDR3: CASSLGTNPTNYGYTF